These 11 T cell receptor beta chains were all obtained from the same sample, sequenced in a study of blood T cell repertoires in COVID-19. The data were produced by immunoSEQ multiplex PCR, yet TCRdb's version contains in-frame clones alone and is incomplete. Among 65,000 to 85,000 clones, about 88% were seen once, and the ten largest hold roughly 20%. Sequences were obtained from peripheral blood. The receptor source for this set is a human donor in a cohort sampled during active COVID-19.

For the CDR3, the DNA is TGTGCCAGCAGCCAATCTCCCTGGGGGACAGGGTCCTACGAGCAGTACTTC. Its translation is CASSQSPWGTGSYEQYF. The V call is TRBV3-1 (or the pseudogene TRBV3-2), the J call TRBJ2-7, with 9 bases matching TRBD1. CDR3 length: 17 amino acids. From germline, CDR1 is LGHDT and CDR2 YNNKEL (reference sequence). The ends lost 2 bases at V and 1 base at J; junction bases unmatched: 9.

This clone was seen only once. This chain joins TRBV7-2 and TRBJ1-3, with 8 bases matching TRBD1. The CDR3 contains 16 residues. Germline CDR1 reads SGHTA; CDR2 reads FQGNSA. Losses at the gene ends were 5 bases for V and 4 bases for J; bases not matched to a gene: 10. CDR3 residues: CASSPNQGASGNTIYF. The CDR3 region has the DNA TGTGCCAGCAGCCCCAACCAGGGGGCGTCAGGAAACACCATATATTTT. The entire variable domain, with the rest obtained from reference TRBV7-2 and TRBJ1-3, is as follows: GAGVSQSPSNKVTEKGKDVELRCDPISGHTALYWYRQSLGQGLEFLIYFQGNSAPDKSGLPSDRFSAERTGGSVSTLTIQRTQQEDSAVYLCASSPNQGASGNTIYFGEGSWLTVV.

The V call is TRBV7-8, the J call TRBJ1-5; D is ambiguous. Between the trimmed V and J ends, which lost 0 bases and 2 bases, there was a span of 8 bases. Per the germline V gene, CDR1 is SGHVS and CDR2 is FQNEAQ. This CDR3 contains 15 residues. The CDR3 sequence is CASSLASGGNQPQHF. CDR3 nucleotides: TGTGCCAGCAGCTTAGCGTCGGGTGGCAATCAGCCCCAGCATTTT.

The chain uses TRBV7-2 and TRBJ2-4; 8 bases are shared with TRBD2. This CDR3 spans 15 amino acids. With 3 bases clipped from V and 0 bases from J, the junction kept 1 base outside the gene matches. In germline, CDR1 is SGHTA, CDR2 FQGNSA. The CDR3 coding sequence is TGTGCCAGCAGCTTGCTAGCGGGAGCCAAAAACATTCAGTACTTC. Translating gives CASSLLAGAKNIQYF. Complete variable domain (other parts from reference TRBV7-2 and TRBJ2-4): GAGVSQSPSNKVTEKGKDVELRCDPISGHTALYWYRQSLGQGLEFLIYFQGNSAPDKSGLPSDRFSAERTGGSVSTLTIQRTQQEDSAVYLCASSLLAGAKNIQYFGAGTRLSVL.

CDR3 amino acids: CASSLGQGQDQPQHF. For the CDR3, the DNA is TGTGCCAGCAGCTTGGGACAGGGGCAAGATCAGCCCCAGCATTTT. J is TRBJ1-5 and V is TRBV5-8; 8 nucleotides agree with TRBD1. The CDR3 totals 15 residues. V dropped 0 bases and J dropped 5; count of bases not matched to a gene: 4. Per the germline V gene, CDR1 is SGHTS and CDR2 is YDEGEE.

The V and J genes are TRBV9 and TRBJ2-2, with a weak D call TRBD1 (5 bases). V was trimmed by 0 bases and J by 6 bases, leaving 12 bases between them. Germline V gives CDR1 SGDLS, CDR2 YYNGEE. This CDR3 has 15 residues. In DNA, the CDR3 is TGTGCCAGCAGCGTAGGGACATTGCGTCCCGGGGAGCTGTTTTTT. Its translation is CASSVGTLRPGELFF. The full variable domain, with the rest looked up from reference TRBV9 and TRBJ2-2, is DSGVTQTPKHLITATGQRVTLRCSPRSGDLSVYWYQQSLDQGLQFLIQYYNGEERAKGNILERFSAQQFPDLHSELNLSSLELGDSALYFCASSVGTLRPGELFFGEGSRLTVL.

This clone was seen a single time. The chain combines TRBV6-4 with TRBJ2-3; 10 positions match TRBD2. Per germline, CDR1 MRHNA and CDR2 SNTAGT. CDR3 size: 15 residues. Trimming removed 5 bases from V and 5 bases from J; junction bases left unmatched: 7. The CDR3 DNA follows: TGTGCCAGCAGTTCAACTAGCGGGGCCGGAGATACGCAGTATTTT. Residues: CASSSTSGAGDTQYF.

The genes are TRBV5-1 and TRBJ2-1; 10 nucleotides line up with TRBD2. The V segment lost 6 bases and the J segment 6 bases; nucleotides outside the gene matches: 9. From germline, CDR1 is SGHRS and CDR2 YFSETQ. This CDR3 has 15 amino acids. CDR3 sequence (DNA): TGCGCCAGCACCCCGGGTAGCGGGGGGTCCAATGAGCAGTTCTTC. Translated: CASTPGSGGSNEQFF.

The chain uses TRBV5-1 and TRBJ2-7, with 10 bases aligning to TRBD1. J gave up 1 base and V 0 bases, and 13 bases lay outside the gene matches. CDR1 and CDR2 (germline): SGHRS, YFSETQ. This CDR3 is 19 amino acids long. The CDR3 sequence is CASSLGLMTGGIISYEQYF. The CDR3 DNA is TGCGCCAGCAGCTTGGGATTGATGACAGGGGGCATCATTTCCTACGAGCAGTACTTC.

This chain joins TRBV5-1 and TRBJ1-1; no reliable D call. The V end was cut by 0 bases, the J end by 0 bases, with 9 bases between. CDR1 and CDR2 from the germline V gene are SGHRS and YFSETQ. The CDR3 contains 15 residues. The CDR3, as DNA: TGCGCCAGCAGCTTGGATGGGCGAATGAACACTGAAGCTTTCTTT. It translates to CASSLDGRMNTEAFF.

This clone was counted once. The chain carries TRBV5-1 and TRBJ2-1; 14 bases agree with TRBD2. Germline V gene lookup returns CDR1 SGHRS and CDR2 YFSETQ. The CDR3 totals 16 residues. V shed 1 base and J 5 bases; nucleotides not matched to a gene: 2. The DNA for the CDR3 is TGCGCCAGCAGCTTGTGGACTAGCGGGAGGAACAATGAGCAGTTCTTC. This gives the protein CASSLWTSGRNNEQFF. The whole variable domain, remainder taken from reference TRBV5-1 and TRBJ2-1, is KAGVTQTPRYLIKTRGQQVTLSCSPISGHRSVSWYQQTPGQGLQFLFEYFSETQRNKGNFPGRFSGRQFSNSRSEMNVSTLELGDSALYLCASSLWTSGRNNEQFFGPGTRLTVL.